This TCR beta chain appears in the sequencing data of a study of shared clonotypes between healthy human individuals (dated by TCRdb to the early 2020s). In terms of the full investigation: A few men and two women, aged 18 to 49 years, made up the cohort. For each donor, three plates each were used for CD4 naive and CD4 memory, two plates were used for CD8 naive, and one plate was used for CD8 memory. To estimate repertoire size and how much clonotype sharing occurs between individuals, the study deeply sequenced the blood TCR repertoires of a handful of healthy adults. Libraries were prepared and TCR repertoires were sequenced by different laboratories using diverse techniques, in order to increase sequencing depth and limit assay-specific biases. Per donor, leukapheresis produced somewhere between about 0.9 and 9.5 billion PBMCs.

Using the deep immunoSEQ assay, multiplex PCR amplified TCR CDR3 regions from genomic DNA. Extracted genomic DNA from each cell subset was spread evenly across all wells of several immunoSEQ 96-well plates, with each plate serving as a replicate. For sorted subsets, around 200 ng genomic DNA, equal to 25,000 to 35,000 T cell genomes, was loaded into each replicate PCR. Purified libraries were measured with a Qubit 3.0 fluorometer, size-checked on a Bioanalyzer 2100, and measured again with the KAPA Library Quantification kit. Every immunoSEQ 96-well plate was sequenced on a dedicated single-read 150-cycle Illumina NextSeq 550 flow cell. Per the source publication's procedure: Because the immunoSEQ output held only junctional sequences and lacked quality scores, the filtering could not match the filtering applied to full-length reads. To assign V/J genes and CDR3, sequences were annotated against IMGT germline references using PyIR, a Python wrapper for IgBLAST v1.9. Any read was removed if the V/J assignment was weak (E-value above 1e-6), the CDR3 was missing, or the read contained stop codons, out-of-frame junctions, or ambiguous translated residues. V3J clonotypes were defined by identical inferred V gene, J gene, and CDR3 amino acid sequence. To compute the percentage overlap between repertoires, the number of shared unique clonotypes was divided by the size of the smaller repertoire. Richness of each repertoire was evaluated using RTK rarefaction, the Chao1 estimator, and Recon v2.1 estimates of unobserved clonotypes. OLGA was used to compute generation probabilities for all TCRbeta clonotypes that the gDNA method yielded from a handful of donors. Held by TCRdb, this immuneACCESS table contains in-frame sequences only and omits some clones. Under half of the omission traces to an unresolved V gene where checked; the cause of the rest is unknown. V, J and clone size are taken as reported in that table, and D and trimming were inferred from the DNA itself. Within this sample are fewer than 350,000 clones, with around 87% of them counted one time only. Together, the top ten hold around 15% of the sample.

In regard to this clone: Its antigen target is currently unknown. Base qualities are not recorded, but no much larger clone differs from it by a single base.

From the cysteine through the phenylalanine, the CDR3 covers 15 amino acids. CDR3 DNA is the only sequence kept; it has 45 bases, read in frame from the first base. V ends up 5 bases short and J 6 bases short, with an unmatched junction base count of 11. CDR1 and CDR2, per the germline V gene (reference sequence), are MNHEY and SMNVEV. Healthy HIV-negative adults with no recently reported acute infections or vaccinations were included as donors. Every donor was a Caucasian adult residing in Nashville, Tennessee, USA. CD8 memory samples consisted of magnetically selected CD45RO+ cells combined with CCR7-negative CD45RA+ effector memory (TemRA) cells. After blood collection by leukapheresis, PBMCs were isolated using Ficoll-Histopaque density gradient centrifugation and then cryopreserved in the vapor phase of liquid nitrogen. Analytical flow cytometry was used to check the purity and quantity of every magnetically sorted T cell population. Genomic DNA was isolated from each sorted fraction and quantified by UV absorbance on a Nanodrop 2000c.

What the research found in general, with its limitations: Rarefaction of sorted-subset datasets indicated incomplete sequencing despite the large sequencing depth. Sampling was restricted to blood, and TCR repertoires in tissue are likely to differ from TCR repertoires in blood. Pairwise subsampling led to the expectation that sequencing depth would affect the degree of clonotype sharing among donors. Sharing across a few donors was observed for approximately 5% of naive CD4, about 4% of naive CD8, roughly 2.4% of memory CD4, and about 0.4% of memory CD8 clonotypes. The small number of donors limited the genetic and exposure-history diversity represented. Compared with non-shared clonotypes, clonotypes shared by all four sorted-subset donors had higher generation probabilities. Naive subsets generally had larger estimated clonotype richness than memory subsets did.

The sequence is built from TRBV27 and TRBJ1-1, and 8 junctional nucleotides match TRBD1. Sequencing used memory CD8+ T cells sorted from blood. In light of the paper, this sample's cell subset or site label describes: CD45RO+ cells pooled with CCR7-negative TemRA cells. The sequence derives from a man in his late teens or twenties in good health. The nucleotides are TGTGCCAGCAGTCTCATCGGACAGGGAGCGTCTGAAGCTTTCTTT. This is translated as CASSLIGQGASEAFF.